These 16 T cell receptor beta chains share one sample of origin, sequenced in a study of early stage breast cancer tumors. The method was immunoSEQ multiplex PCR; TCRdb's version includes in-frame clones alone and lacks a portion of them. The table includes under 45,000 clones, about 78% detected once. The source material was blood. Every receptor here comes from a person in their fifties with breast cancer.

This chain links TRBV5-1 with TRBJ2-3, with TRBD1 matching 9 bases. J gave up 6 bases and V 5 bases, and 10 bases lay outside the gene matches. The germline V gene encodes CDR1 SGHRS and CDR2 YFSETQ. CDR3 size: 15 residues. The CDR3 loop reads CASREPQGAGDTQYF. The CDR3 DNA is TGCGCCAGCAGGGAACCACAGGGGGCGGGTGATACGCAGTATTTT.

Of note for this clone: A junction end diverges from the germline sequence, so it may reflect a read error. V gene TRBV11-2 combines with J gene TRBJ2-1; 8 bases map to TRBD1. The CDR3 extends over 15 amino acids. CDR1 and CDR2 (germline): SGHAT, FQNNGV. CDR3 DNA sequence: TGTGCCAGCAGTTTAGGGTGGGACAGGATCAATGAGCAGTTCTTC. Translation gives CASSLGWDRINEQFF.

About this clone itself: Its ends do not fully match the called genes, so a read error is possible. The J gene is TRBJ2-5, the V gene TRBV7-7; 7 bases align to TRBD2. Looked up from germline, CDR1 is SSHAT and CDR2 is FNYEAQ (reference sequence). The CDR3 covers 15 residues. The CDR3 nucleotides are TGTGCTAGCAGCTTGGGGGGGACTTCAACGGGGACCCAGTACTTC. Residues: CASSLGGTSTGTQYF.

The J gene is TRBJ1-2, the V gene TRBV6-5; D gene unclear. This CDR3 is built from 14 residues. Trimming removed 1 base at V and 1 base at J, with 7 bases between. Germline V gives CDR1 MNHEY, CDR2 SVGAGI. The CDR3 nucleotides read TGTGCCAGCAGTTACTACACGGGTAACTATGGCTACACCTTC. This sequence encodes CASSYYTGNYGYTF.

This clone came up a few times. V usage is TRBV19 and J usage is TRBJ1-2; TRBD1 is a possible D gene (5 bases). Germline assignment: CDR1 LNHDA and CDR2 SQIVND (reference sequence). Trimming took 2 bases from V and 2 from J, leaving 12 bases between them. The CDR3 has 15 residues. CDR3 nucleotides: TGTGCCAGTAGTATACAGGCAGGGCCCAACTATGGCTACACCTTC. Its protein product is CASSIQAGPNYGYTF.

This clone appeared a single time. The rearrangement links TRBV11-2 to TRBJ2-7; D perhaps matches TRBD1 (6 bases). Germline V gene sequence: CDR1 SGHAT, CDR2 FQNNGV. The CDR3 length is 16 residues. V lost 4 bases, J lost 6 bases, and 22 bases lay in between. CDR3 sequence: CASSSHPRDNRSEQYF. CDR3 DNA: TGTGCCAGCAGCTCCCATCCCCGGGACAATAGATCCGAGCAGTACTTC.

This clone was counted a few times. The J gene is TRBJ2-1, the V gene TRBV9; 12 bases are a match to TRBD2. V shed 4 bases, J shed 7 bases, and the junction held 6 bases outside the gene matches. Germline loops: CDR1 SGDLS, CDR2 YYNGEE. This CDR3 has 15 residues. The CDR3 reads CASSPPSGRENEQFF. CDR3 in DNA: TGTGCCAGCAGCCCACCTAGCGGGAGGGAAAATGAGCAGTTCTTC.

CDR3 region: CAIRAGGDQPQHF. CDR3 in DNA: TGTGCCATCAGAGCAGGGGGAGATCAGCCCCAGCATTTT. The rearrangement uses TRBV10-3 and TRBJ1-5, with TRBD1 matching over 7 bases. The CDR3 loop spans 13 amino acids. The junction had 4 bases not matched to a gene; V was cut back by 6 bases and J by 5 bases. In germline, CDR1 is ENHRY, CDR2 SYGVKD.

The chain links TRBV19 to TRBJ2-3, with 9 bases aligning to TRBD1. The J segment lost 4 bases and the V segment lost 7 bases, leaving 6 bases of the junction unmatched. In germline, CDR1 is LNHDA, CDR2 SQIVND (reference sequence). The CDR3 length is 14 residues. The CDR3 DNA reads as TGTGCCAGTAATCGGGGACAGGGAGCAGATACGCAGTATTTT. It is translated as CASNRGQGADTQYF.

The chain joins TRBV10-3 to TRBJ1-3, with D tentatively TRBD1 (6 bases). The CDR3 length is 15 residues. Deletions cut 5 bases from V and 2 bases from J, with 13 bases between. Germline V gene sequence: CDR1 ENHRY, CDR2 SYGVKD. The CDR3 loop is CAISPGTRPGNTIYF. CDR3 coding DNA: TGTGCCATCAGTCCCGGGACAAGGCCTGGAAACACCATATATTTT.

The CDR3 DNA reads as TGTGCCAGCTCACCTCAGGTTCCCGGATCCAGCTCCTATAATTCACCCCTCCACTTT. Translated: CASSPQVPGSSSYNSPLHF. The V and J genes are TRBV18 and TRBJ1-6, with D uncertain. V lost 3 bases, J lost 0 bases, and 18 bases lay in between. CDR1 and CDR2 from the germline V gene are KGHSH and LQKENI. The CDR3 spans 19 residues.

This clone was counted a few times. V usage is TRBV29-1 and J usage is TRBJ2-5, with 7 bases lining up with TRBD2. V lost 7 bases, J lost 5 bases, and 4 bases stayed unmatched. The CDR3 has 11 residues. From germline, CDR1 is SQVTM and CDR2 ANQGSEA. The DNA for the CDR3 is TGCAGCGCCGGGGAGGGGGAGACCCAGTACTTC. It yields the protein CSAGEGETQYF.

This clone was seen a handful of times. The genes are TRBV27 and TRBJ1-2; D is ambiguous. Trimming removed 6 bases at V and 7 bases at J, with 9 bases between. This CDR3 has 11 amino acids. Germline CDR1 and CDR2: MNHEY and SMNVEV (reference sequence). The CDR3 DNA sequence: TGTGCCAGCAGGGGAGAGTCTGGCTACACCTTC. Its protein product is CASRGESGYTF.

The rearrangement links TRBV6-6 to TRBJ1-1, with D perhaps matching TRBD1 (5 bases). CDR3 length equals 13 residues. Trimming shortened V by 6 bases and J by 5 bases, and 13 bases separated the two germline ends. Per germline, CDR1 MNHNY and CDR2 SVGAGI (reference sequence). CDR3 amino acids: CASSLHGGTEAFF. As DNA, the CDR3 is TGTGCCAGCAGCTTACACGGGGGGACTGAAGCTTTCTTT.

This clone was seen a handful of times. The chain couples TRBV7-9 to TRBJ1-5, with D perhaps matching TRBD1 (5 bases). Deletions cut 5 bases from V and 3 bases from J, with 17 bases between. The CDR3 totals 16 residues. Germline lookup yields CDR1 SEHNR and CDR2 FQNEAQ (reference sequence). CDR3 sequence reads: CASSVGLGDVNQPQHF. CDR3 bases: TGTGCCAGCAGCGTGGGACTGGGGGATGTCAATCAGCCCCAGCATTTT.

By proportion, this clone is medium-sized (0.01 to 0.1%). The J gene is TRBJ1-1, the V gene TRBV4-1; no firm D call. Germline assignment: CDR1 MGHRA and CDR2 YSYEKL. This CDR3 contains 14 residues. The V gene lost 1 base and the J gene lost 0 bases, with 6 bases spanning the gap. The CDR3 sequence is CASSQARMNTEAFF. The CDR3 DNA follows: TGCGCCAGCAGCCAAGCGCGGATGAACACTGAAGCTTTCTTT.